This TCR beta chain stems from a study of T cells after yellow fever vaccination. Regarding the study as a whole: A minor fraction of clonotypes spanned both CD4 and CD8 compartments. Re-detected after boosting: most primary clones, almost 98% of CD4 and 88% of CD8.

Generation of TCR cDNA used 5'RACE template switching (which added a universal primer site and UMIs). TCRdb reprocessed the 5' RACE reads with MiXCR, giving one entry per CDR3 protein. Altogether roughly 300,000 distinct CDR3 sequences are present, roughly 7.5% being singletons, with the ten largest covering roughly 18%. This clonotype was detected only a few times. Its antigen is unidentified. This CDR3 spans 12 amino acids. Trimming took off 7 bases at V and 9 bases at J, with 15 bases between the two ends. This chain connects TRBV12-3 or TRBV12-4 to TRBJ1-2, with D perhaps TRBD1 (5 bases). Sequencing was performed on PBMCs, taken roughly seven weeks after the first yellow fever vaccination. The clonotype comes from a man younger than 35 who received the YFV17D yellow fever vaccine. The CDR3 loop reads CASTPGGYSYTF. The CDR3 region has the DNA TGTGCCAGCACCCCTGGGGGGTACAGCTACACCTTC.